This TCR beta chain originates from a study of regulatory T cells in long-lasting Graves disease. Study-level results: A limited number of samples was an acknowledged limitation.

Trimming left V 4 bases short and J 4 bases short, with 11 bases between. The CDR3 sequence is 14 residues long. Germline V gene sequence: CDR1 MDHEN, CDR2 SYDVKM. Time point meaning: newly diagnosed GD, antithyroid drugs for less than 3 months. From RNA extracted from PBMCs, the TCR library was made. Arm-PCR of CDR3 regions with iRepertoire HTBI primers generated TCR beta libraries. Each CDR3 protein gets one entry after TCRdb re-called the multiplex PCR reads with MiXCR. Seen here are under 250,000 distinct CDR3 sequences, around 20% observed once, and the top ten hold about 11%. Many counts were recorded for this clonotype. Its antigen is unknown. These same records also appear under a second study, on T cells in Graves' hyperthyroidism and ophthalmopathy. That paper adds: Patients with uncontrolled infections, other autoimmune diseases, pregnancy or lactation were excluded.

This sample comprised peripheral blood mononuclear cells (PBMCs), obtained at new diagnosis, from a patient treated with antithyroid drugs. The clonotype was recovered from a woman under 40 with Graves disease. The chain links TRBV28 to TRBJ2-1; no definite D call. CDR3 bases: TGTGCCAGCAGTTCCCCCCCTTGGTACAATGAGCAGTTCTTC. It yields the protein CASSSPPWYNEQFF.